This T cell receptor (beta chain) originates from a study of cytomegalovirus exposure and HLA in healthy donors. The donors were part of the approximately 120-subject validation cohort, which stood apart from the 666-subject first cohort. Here immunoSEQ multiplex PCR was the method, and the copy in TCRdb shows in-frame clones only, minus some. Here the sample spans 250,000 to 350,000 clones, around 90% being singletons. This clone was detected a few times. The target antigen is unknown. CDR3 length: 16 residues. CDR1 LNHDA and CDR2 SQIVND come from the germline V gene (reference sequence). V shed 5 bases, J shed 7 bases, and the junction held 10 bases outside the gene matches. Study results and limitations: Across donors, most TCRs were seen rarely, yet some public ones were widespread. Among the CMV-associated chains, a few were confirmed in vitro as specific for CMV antigens. Approximately 160 TCR beta chains were listed as cytomegalovirus-associated.

Specimen: PBMCs. The sequence derives from a woman in her thirties in good health and CMV-seropositive. V gene TRBV19 combines with J gene TRBJ2-2; 10 bases line up with TRBD2. CDR3 nucleotide sequence: TGTGCCAGTAGTGCTCCTAGCGGGAGTGTAGACGGGGAGCTGTTTTTT. It is translated as CASSAPSGSVDGELFF.